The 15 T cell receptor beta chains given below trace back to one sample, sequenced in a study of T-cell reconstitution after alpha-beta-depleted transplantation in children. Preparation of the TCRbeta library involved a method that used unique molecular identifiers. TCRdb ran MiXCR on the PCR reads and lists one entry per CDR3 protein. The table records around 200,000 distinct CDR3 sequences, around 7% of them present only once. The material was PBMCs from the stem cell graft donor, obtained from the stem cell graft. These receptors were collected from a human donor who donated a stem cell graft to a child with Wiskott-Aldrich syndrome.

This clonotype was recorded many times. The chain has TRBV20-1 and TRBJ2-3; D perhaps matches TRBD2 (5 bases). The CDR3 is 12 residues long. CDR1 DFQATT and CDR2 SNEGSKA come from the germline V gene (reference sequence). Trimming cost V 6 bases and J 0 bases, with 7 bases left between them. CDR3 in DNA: TGCAGTGCAGAGCGGAGCACAGATACGCAGTATTTT. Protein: CSAERSTDTQYF.

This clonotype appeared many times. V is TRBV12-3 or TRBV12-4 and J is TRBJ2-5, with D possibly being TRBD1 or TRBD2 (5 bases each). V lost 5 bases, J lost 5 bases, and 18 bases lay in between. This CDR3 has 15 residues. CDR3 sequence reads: CASSVTAGDGETQYF. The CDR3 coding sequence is TGTGCCAGCAGTGTGACGGCCGGGGACGGGGAGACCCAGTACTTC.

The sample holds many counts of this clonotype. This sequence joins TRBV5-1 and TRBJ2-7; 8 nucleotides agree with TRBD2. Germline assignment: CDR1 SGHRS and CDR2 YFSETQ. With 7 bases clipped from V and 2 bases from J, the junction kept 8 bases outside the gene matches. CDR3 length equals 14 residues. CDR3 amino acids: CASGPSGGPYEQYF. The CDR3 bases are TGCGCCAGCGGCCCATCGGGGGGGCCCTACGAGCAGTACTTC.

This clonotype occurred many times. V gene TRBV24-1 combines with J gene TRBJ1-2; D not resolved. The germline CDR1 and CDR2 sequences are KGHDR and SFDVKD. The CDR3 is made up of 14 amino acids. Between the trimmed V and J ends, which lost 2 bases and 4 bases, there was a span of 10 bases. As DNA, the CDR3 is TGTGCCACCAGTGATTGGTCAGGACGCTATGGCTACACCTTC. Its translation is CATSDWSGRYGYTF.

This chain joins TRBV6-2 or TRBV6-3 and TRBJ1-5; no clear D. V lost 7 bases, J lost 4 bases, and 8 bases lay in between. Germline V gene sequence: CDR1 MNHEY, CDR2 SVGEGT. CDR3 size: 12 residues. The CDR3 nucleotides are TGTGCCAGCACTCGGGGTAATCAGCCCCAGCATTTT. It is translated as CASTRGNQPQHF.

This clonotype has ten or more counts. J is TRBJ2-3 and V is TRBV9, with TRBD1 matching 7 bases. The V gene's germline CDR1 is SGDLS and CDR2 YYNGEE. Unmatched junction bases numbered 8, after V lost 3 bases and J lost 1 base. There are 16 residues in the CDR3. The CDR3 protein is CASSASGGRGTDTQYF. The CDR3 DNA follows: TGTGCCAGCAGCGCCTCAGGGGGACGGGGCACAGATACGCAGTATTTT. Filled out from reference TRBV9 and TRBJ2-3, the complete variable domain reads DSGVTQTPKHLITATGQRVTLRCSPRSGDLSVYWYQQSLDQGLQFLIQYYNGEERAKGNILERFSAQQFPDLHSELNLSSLELGDSALYFCASSASGGRGTDTQYFGPGTRLTVL.

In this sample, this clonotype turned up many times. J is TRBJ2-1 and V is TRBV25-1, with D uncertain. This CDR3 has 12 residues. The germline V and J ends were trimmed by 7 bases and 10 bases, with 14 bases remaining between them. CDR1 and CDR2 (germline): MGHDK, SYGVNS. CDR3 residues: CASKRGVGEQFF. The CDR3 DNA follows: TGTGCCAGCAAACGAGGAGTAGGGGAGCAGTTCTTC.

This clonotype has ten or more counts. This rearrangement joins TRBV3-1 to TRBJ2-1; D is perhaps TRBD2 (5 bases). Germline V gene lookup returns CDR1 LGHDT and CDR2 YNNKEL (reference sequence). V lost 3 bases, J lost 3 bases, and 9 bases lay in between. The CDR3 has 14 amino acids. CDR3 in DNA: TGTGCCAGCAGCCAGGATAGCGTCTACAATGAGCAGTTCTTC. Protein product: CASSQDSVYNEQFF.

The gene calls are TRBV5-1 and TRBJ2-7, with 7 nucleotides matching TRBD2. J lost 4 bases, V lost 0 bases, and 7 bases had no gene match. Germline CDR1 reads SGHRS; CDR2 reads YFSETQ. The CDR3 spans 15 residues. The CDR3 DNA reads TGCGCCAGCAGCTTGGCCCTTGGCGGGAGTTACGAGCAGTACTTC. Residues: CASSLALGGSYEQYF.

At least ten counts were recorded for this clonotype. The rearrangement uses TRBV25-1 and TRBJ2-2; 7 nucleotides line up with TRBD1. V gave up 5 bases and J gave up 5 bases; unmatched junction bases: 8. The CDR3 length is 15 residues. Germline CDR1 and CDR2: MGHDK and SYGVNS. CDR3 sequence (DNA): TGTGCCAGCAGTTTTGACAGGGCCCTTACCGGGGAGCTGTTTTTT. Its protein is CASSFDRALTGELFF.

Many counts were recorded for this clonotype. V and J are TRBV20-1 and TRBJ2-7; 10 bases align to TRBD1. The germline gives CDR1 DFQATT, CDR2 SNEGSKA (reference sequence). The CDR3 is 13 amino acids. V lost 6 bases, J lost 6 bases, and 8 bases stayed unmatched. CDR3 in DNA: TGCAGTGCAAGCCTTGGGACAGGGGCCGAGCAGTACTTC. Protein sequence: CSASLGTGAEQYF.

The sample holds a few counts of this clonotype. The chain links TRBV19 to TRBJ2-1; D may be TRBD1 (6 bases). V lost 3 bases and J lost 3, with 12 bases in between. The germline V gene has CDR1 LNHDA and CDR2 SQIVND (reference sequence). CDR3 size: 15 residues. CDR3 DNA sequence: TGTGCCAGTAGTATCGGACAGCCCCTCTACAATGAGCAGTTCTTC. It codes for CASSIGQPLYNEQFF.

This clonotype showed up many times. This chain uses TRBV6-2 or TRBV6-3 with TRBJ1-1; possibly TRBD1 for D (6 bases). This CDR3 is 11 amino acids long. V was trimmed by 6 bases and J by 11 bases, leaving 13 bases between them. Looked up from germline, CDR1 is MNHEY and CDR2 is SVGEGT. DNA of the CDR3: TGTGCCAGCAGCCAGGGGATTCGGGCTTTCTTT. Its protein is CASSQGIRAFF.

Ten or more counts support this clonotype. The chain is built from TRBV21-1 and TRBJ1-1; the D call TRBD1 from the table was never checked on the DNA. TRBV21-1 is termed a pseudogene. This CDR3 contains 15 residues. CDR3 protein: CASIGTPRRGTEAFF. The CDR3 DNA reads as TGTGCCAGCATCGGGACACCTCGCCGCGGCACTGAAGCTTTCTTT.

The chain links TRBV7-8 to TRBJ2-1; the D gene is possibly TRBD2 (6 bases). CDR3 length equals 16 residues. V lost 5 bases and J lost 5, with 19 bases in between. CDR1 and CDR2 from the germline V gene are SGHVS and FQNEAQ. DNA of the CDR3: TGTGCCAGCAGCCTTAGGATAGGGGACTTAGACAATGAGCAGTTCTTC. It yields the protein CASSLRIGDLDNEQFF. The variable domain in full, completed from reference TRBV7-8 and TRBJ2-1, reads GAGVSQSPRYKVAKRGQDVALRCDPISGHVSLFWYQQALGQGPEFLTYFQNEAQLDKSGLPSDRFFAERPEGSVSTLKIQRTQQEDSAVYLCASSLRIGDLDNEQFFGPGTRLTVL.